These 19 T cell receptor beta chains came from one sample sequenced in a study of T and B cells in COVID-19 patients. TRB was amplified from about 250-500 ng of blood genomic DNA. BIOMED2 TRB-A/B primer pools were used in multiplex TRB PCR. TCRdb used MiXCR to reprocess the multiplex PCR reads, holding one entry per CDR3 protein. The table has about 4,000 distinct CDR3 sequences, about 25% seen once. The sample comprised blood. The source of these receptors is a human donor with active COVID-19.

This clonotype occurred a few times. This CDR3 reads CASSQRYRTGAHEQYF. CDR3 bases: TGTGCCAGCAGTCAACGCTATAGAACGGGGGCCCACGAGCAGTACTTC. This chain links TRBV6-6 with TRBJ2-7; D tentatively fits TRBD1 or TRBD2 (6 bases each). Germline V gene sequence: CDR1 MNHNY, CDR2 SVGAGI (reference sequence). The CDR3 has 16 residues. The V gene lost 5 bases and the J gene lost 5 bases, with 22 bases spanning the gap.

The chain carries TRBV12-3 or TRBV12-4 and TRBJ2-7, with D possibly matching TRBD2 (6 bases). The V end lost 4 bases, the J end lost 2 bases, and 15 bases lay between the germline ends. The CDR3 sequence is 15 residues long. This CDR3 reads CASSSFGGDPYEQYF. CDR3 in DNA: TGTGCCAGCAGTTCTTTTGGCGGGGACCCCTACGAGCAGTACTTC.

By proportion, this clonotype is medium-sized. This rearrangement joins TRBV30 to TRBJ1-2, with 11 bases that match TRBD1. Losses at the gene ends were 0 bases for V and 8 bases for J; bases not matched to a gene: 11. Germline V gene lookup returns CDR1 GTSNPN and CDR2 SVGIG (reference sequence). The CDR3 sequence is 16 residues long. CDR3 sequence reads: CAWSVGVGQGALGYTF. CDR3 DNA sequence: TGTGCCTGGAGTGTGGGGGTTGGACAGGGGGCATTGGGCTACACCTTC.

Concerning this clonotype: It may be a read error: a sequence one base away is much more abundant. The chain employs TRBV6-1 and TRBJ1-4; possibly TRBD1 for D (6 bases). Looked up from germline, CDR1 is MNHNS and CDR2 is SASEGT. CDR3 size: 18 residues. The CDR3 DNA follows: TGTGCCAGCAGTGGACACACAGGGTTCAGTCCCACTAATGAAAAACTGCTTTTT. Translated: CASSGHTGFSPTNEKLLF.

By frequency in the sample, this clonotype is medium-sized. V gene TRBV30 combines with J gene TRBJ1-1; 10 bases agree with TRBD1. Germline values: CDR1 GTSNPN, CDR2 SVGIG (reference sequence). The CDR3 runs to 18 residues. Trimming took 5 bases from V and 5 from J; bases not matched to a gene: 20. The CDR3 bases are TGTGCCTGGGAAATAGGGACAGGGGATTTTAGGGGGCGGACTGAAGCTTTCTTT. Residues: CAWEIGTGDFRGRTEAFF.

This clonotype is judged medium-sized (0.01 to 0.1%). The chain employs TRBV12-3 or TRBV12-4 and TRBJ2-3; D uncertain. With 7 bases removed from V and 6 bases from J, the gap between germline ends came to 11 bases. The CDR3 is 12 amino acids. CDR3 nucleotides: TGTGCCAGCACTACCCCCTTCGATACGCAGTATTTT. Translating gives CASTTPFDTQYF.

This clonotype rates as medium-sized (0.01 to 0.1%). CDR3 sequence reads: CASSFDFSNRGNYEQYF. The CDR3 DNA follows: TGTGCCAGCAGCTTCGATTTTTCCAATAGGGGTAACTACGAGCAGTACTTC. The rearrangement links TRBV5-6 to TRBJ2-7; TRBD1 might be the D (5 bases). CDR1 and CDR2 from the germline V gene are SGHDT and YYEEEE. V shed 2 bases and J shed 3 bases, with 21 bases lying between them. CDR3 length: 17 amino acids.

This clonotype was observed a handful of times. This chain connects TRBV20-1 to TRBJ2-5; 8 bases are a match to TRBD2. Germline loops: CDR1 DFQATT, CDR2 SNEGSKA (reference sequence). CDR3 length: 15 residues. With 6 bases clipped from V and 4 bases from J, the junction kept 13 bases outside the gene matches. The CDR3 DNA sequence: TGCAGTGCCCCTCTGTTAGCGGGACGCGCAGAGACCCAGTACTTC. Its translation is CSAPLLAGRAETQYF.

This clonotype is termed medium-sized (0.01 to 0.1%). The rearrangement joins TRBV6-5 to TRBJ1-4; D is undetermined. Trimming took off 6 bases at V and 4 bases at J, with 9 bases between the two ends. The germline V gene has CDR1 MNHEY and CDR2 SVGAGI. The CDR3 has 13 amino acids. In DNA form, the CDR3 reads TGTGCCAGCAGGCCACATTTTAATGAAAAACTGTTTTTT. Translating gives CASRPHFNEKLFF.

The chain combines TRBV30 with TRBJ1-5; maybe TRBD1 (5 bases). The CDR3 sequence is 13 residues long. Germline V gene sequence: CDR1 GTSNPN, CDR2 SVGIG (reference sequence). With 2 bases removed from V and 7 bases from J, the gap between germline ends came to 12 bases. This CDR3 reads CAWSSREGQPQHF. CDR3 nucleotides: TGTGCCTGGAGTAGCAGGGAGGGACAGCCCCAGCATTTT.

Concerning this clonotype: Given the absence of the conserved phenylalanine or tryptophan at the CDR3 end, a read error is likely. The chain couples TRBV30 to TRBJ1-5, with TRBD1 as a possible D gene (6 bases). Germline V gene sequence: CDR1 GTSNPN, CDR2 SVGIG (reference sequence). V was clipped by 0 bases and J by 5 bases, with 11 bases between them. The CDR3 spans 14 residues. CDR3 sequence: CAWSVLTGYQPQHL. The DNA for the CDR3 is TGTGCCTGGAGTGTATTAACAGGGTATCAGCCCCAGCATTTA.

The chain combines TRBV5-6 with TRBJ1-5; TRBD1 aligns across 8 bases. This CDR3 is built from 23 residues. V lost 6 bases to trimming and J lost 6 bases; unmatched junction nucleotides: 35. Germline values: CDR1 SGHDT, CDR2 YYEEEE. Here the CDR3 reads CASTEERFLGNVSGQGLSQPQHF. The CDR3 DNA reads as TGTGCCAGCACCGAAGAGAGGTTTCTGGGGAATGTTTCTGGACAGGGTTTGAGTCAGCCCCAGCATTTT.

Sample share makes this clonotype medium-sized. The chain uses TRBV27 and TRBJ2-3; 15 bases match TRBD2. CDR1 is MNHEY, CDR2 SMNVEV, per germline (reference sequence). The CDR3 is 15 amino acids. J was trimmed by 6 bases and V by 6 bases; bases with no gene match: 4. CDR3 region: CASRLGLAGGDTQYF. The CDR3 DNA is TGTGCCAGCAGACTCGGACTAGCGGGAGGGGATACGCAGTATTTT.

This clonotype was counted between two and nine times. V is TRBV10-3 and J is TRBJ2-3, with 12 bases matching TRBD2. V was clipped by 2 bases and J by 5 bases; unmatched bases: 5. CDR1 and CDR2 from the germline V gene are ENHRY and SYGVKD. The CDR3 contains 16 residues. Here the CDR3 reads CAISETSGRSEDTQYF. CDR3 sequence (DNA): TGTGCCATCAGTGAGACTAGCGGGAGGTCTGAAGATACGCAGTATTTT.

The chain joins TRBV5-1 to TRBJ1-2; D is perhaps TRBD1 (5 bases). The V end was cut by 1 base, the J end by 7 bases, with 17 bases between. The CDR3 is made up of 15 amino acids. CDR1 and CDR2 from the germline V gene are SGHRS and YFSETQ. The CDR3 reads CASSLSPNRGGGYTF. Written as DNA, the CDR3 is TGCGCCAGCAGCTTGTCCCCCAATCGTGGGGGTGGCTACACCTTC.

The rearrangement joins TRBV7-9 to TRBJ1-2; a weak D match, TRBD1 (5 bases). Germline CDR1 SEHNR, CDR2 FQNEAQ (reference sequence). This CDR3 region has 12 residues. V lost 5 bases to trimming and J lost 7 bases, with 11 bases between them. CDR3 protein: CASSAYRLGYTF. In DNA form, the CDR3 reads TGTGCCAGCAGCGCTTACAGGCTTGGCTACACCTTC.

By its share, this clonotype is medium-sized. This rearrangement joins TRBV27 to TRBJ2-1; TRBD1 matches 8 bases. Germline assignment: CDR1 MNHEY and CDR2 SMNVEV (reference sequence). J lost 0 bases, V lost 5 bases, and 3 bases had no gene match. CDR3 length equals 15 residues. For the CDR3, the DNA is TGTGCCAGCAGTCCGACAGGGGACTCCTACAATGAGCAGTTCTTC. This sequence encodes CASSPTGDSYNEQFF.

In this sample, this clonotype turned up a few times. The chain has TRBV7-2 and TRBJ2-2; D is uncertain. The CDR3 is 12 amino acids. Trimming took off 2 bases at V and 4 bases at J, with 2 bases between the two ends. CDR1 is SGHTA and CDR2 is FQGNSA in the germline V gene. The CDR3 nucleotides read TGTGCCAGCAGCTTAACCACCGGGGAGCTGTTTTTT. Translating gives CASSLTTGELFF. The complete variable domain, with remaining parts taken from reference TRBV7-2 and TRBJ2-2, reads GAGVSQSPSNKVTEKGKDVELRCDPISGHTALYWYRQSLGQGLEFLIYFQGNSAPDKSGLPSDRFSAERTGGSVSTLTIQRTQQEDSAVYLCASSLTTGELFFGEGSRLTVL.

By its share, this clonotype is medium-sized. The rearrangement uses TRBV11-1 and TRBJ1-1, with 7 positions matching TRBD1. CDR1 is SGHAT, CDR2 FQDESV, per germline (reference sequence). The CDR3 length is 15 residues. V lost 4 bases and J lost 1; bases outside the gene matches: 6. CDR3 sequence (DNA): TGTGCCAGCAGCTCATACAGGGGACCGAACACTGAAGCTTTCTTT. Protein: CASSSYRGPNTEAFF.